These T cell receptor beta chains were read from a single sample in a study of T cells of healthy individuals. TCRdb ran MiXCR on the 5' RACE reads and lists one entry per CDR3 protein. The table shows 40,000 to 60,000 distinct CDR3 sequences, with approximately 14% occurring only once. These receptors came from a human donor in good health. Each CDR3 is given with its conserved first and last residue. Fields, in order: J gene, D gene, clone size, V gene, CDR3 DNA, CDR3 protein. The D gene is left open where the match is weak. Clone size is stated in some rows and not others, as once, few, many or a class when expanded.

>TRBJ2-2|NA|many|TRBV11-2
TGTGCCAGCAGCACGGGGAACGCGAACACCGGGGAGCTGTTTTTT
CASSTGNANTGELFF
>TRBJ2-7|TRBD2|NA|TRBV20-1
TGCAGTGCTAGAGGCGGACTAGCGTACGAGCAGTACTTC
CSARGGLAYEQYF
>TRBJ2-4|TRBD1|many|TRBV20-1
TGCAGTGCCCCAACACAGGGGTCCGAATTTCAGTACTTC
CSAPTQGSEFQYF
>TRBJ1-1|NA|many|TRBV25-1
TGTGCCAGCAAGGAGAGAACGAACACTGAAGCTTTCTTT
CASKERTNTEAFF
>TRBJ2-1|TRBD2|NA|TRBV7-9
TGTGCCAGCAGCTCAGGAACTAGCGGGGGGGCCTACAATGAGCAGTTCTTC
CASSSGTSGGAYNEQFF
>TRBJ1-1|TRBD1|NA|TRBV29-1
TGCAGCGCTACGACAGGGTTGGGCACTGAAGCTTTCTTT
CSATTGLGTEAFF
>TRBJ1-2|TRBD1|NA|TRBV18
TGTGCCAGCTCACCAAACAGGGGGGACTATGGCTACACCTTC
CASSPNRGDYGYTF
>TRBJ2-5|NA|many|TRBV15
TGTGCCACCAGCAGAGCTGGGACCCAGTACTTC
CATSRAGTQYF
>TRBJ2-3|NA|few|TRBV6-2/TRBV6-3
TGTGCCAGCAGTTACTCGAGACGATCGGGGGCCGAGGCAGATACGCAGTATTTT
CASSYSRRSGAEADTQYF
>TRBJ1-6|NA|many|TRBV20-1
TGCAGTGCTAGAGGGGCAGCCCTCCTCTATAATTCACCCCTCCACTTT
CSARGAALLYNSPLHF
>TRBJ1-4|NA|few|TRBV12-3/TRBV12-4
TGTGCCAGCAGCCCGGCGGGGGTAGAAGAAAAACTGTTTTTT
CASSPAGVEEKLFF
>TRBJ2-7|NA|few|TRBV5-1
TGCGCCAGCAGCTCGCAGGGCAGCTCCTACGAGCAGTACTTC
CASSSQGSSYEQYF
>TRBJ1-5|NA|NA|TRBV25-1
TGTGCCAGCAGTGAAGCGGGGTCAGGCCAGCCCCAGCATTTT
CASSEAGSGQPQHF
>TRBJ1-1|NA|many|TRBV5-1
TGCGCCAGCAGCTTGGTTATGGGGAGCTCTTCGAACACTGAAGCTTTCTTT
CASSLVMGSSSNTEAFF
>TRBJ1-1|NA|many|TRBV1
TGCACCAGCAGCCAAGTCCGAAGGGAGAGAGCTTTCTTT
CTSSQVRRERAFF
>TRBJ1-2|TRBD1|many|TRBV7-9
TGTGCCAGCAGCTTAGCTGAGGGGGCAGATGGCTACACCTTC
CASSLAEGADGYTF
>TRBJ2-4|NA|NA|TRBV6-1
TGTGCCAGCAGTGAATCGGCAGGAGGGACCAAAAACATTCAGTACTTC
CASSESAGGTKNIQYF
>TRBJ2-7|NA|many|TRBV7-2
TGTGCCAGCGGGGGCGCAAGAGCCTACGAGCAGTACTTC
CASGGARAYEQYF
>TRBJ1-2|TRBD1|NA|TRBV6-2/TRBV6-3
TGTGCCAGCCTTCCGGACCGGGACAGCCCTCCCGGCTACACCTTC
CASLPDRDSPPGYTF
>TRBJ2-5|TRBD1|few|TRBV7-7
TGTGCCAGCAGCCCCGGGACAGGACAAGAGACCCAGTACTTC
CASSPGTGQETQYF
>TRBJ2-7|NA|NA|TRBV3-2
TGTGCCAGCAGCCAAGGGGGCTTTTATATAGCGGGGGATTACTACGAGCAGTACTTC
CASSQGGFYIAGDYYEQYF
>TRBJ2-7|NA|many|TRBV28
TGTGCCAGCAGTTATGAACAGGGACCCTACGAGCAGTACTTC
CASSYEQGPYEQYF
>TRBJ2-7|NA|few|TRBV4-3
TGCGCCAGCAGCCAAGAAGGTTCCTACGAGCAGTACTTC
CASSQEGSYEQYF
>TRBJ2-2|NA|NA|TRBV6-6
TGTGCCAGCAGCAGGTCCTCCGGGGAGCTGTTTTTT
CASSRSSGELFF
>TRBJ2-7|TRBD2|NA|TRBV24-1
TGTGCCACCTCGACTAGCCCCACCTACGAGCAGTACTTC
CATSTSPTYEQYF
>TRBJ1-1|NA|NA|TRBV5-1
TGCGCCAGCACCCCGTCAGGACAATACCGTGAAGCTTTCTTT
CASTPSGQYREAFF
>TRBJ1-4|NA|many|TRBV20-1
TGCAGTGCTAGAGAAAGGCAGGTGGTTGAAAAACTGTTTTTT
CSARERQVVEKLFF
>TRBJ1-2|TRBD1|NA|TRBV20-1
TGCAGTGCTGCGACCGGGACAGCCTATGGCTACAACTTC
CSAATGTAYGYNF
>TRBJ2-1|TRBD2|many|TRBV19
TGTGCCAGTAGTCGATTAGCGGGAGGGAGTCCCAATGAGCAGTTCTTC
CASSRLAGGSPNEQFF
>TRBJ2-1|TRBD2|few|TRBV20-1
TGCAGTGTCAACTGGGGACTAGTTATAAGCAATGAGCAGTTCTTC
CSVNWGLVISNEQFF
>TRBJ1-4|TRBD1|NA|TRBV7-2
TGTGCCAGCAGCTACCCGACAGGGAAGGACGAAAAACTGTTTTTT
CASSYPTGKDEKLFF
>TRBJ2-4|TRBD2|many|TRBV5-1
TGCGCCAGCAGCTTGGAGACTAGCGGGAGCCACATTCAGTACTTC
CASSLETSGSHIQYF
>TRBJ2-3|NA|many|TRBV7-9
TGTGCCAGCAGCTTAGCGTTGGCGGCAGATACGCAGTATTTT
CASSLALAADTQYF
>TRBJ1-5|NA|many|TRBV4-2
TGTGCCAGCAGCCAAGATGAGGGGCGGATAGATCAGCCCCAGCATTTT
CASSQDEGRIDQPQHF
>TRBJ2-7|TRBD1|NA|TRBV4-3
TGCGCCAGCAGCCAGGACAGGGGACCCTACGAGCAGTACTTC
CASSQDRGPYEQYF
>TRBJ2-3|NA|few|TRBV7-2
TGTGCCAGCAGCTTAGACGGGTCCACAGATACGCAGTATTTT
CASSLDGSTDTQYF
>TRBJ2-2|NA|few|TRBV5-6
TGTGCCAGCAGCTTAGGTCAACCCGGGGAGCTGTTTTTT
CASSLGQPGELFF
>TRBJ2-2|TRBD1|few|TRBV7-2
TGTGCCAGCAGCTTAGCCGACGGGACAGGGTACACCGGGGAGCTGTTTTTT
CASSLADGTGYTGELFF
>TRBJ2-2|NA|many|TRBV10-3
TGTGCCATCAGTGCGGGGGCTCCAACCGGGGAGCTGTTTTTT
CAISAGAPTGELFF
>TRBJ2-7|TRBD1|few|TRBV11-2
TGTGCCAGCAGCTTGGCAACAGGGGCCGAGCAGTACTTC
CASSLATGAEQYF
>TRBJ2-1|NA|many|TRBV19
TGTGCCAGTATGGCCGGGTTATACAATGAGCAGTTCTTC
CASMAGLYNEQFF
>TRBJ2-1|NA|NA|TRBV20-1
TGCAGTGCTAGTCTCCGCAGCCGGGGGCTCAATGAGCAGTTCTTC
CSASLRSRGLNEQFF
>TRBJ2-5|TRBD2|NA|TRBV6-5
TGTGCCAGCAGTTTAGGACTAGCGGGGGGAGTTGGGGAGACCCAGTACTTC
CASSLGLAGGVGETQYF
>TRBJ1-1|TRBD1|NA|TRBV30
TGTGCCGACAAGGGGTGGACAGGGGGAACTGAAGCTTTCTTT
CADKGWTGGTEAFF
>TRBJ1-2|NA|many|TRBV6-1
TGTGCCAGCAGTGAAGACTGGCTCCAAAGTACCTTC
CASSEDWLQSTF
>TRBJ1-2|NA|many|TRBV11-2
TGTGCCAGCAGCTTAGAGGGGGGGGTCTATCGCTACACCTTC
CASSLEGGVYRYTF
>TRBJ1-3|NA|few|TRBV12-3/TRBV12-4
TGTGCCAGCAAGCCAGGGGGAAACACCATATATTTT
CASKPGGNTIYF